The source of this T cell receptor (beta chain) is a study of blood T cell repertoires in COVID-19. For the study at large: T cells, B-cell-depleted T cells, or PBMCs supplied cDNA or gDNA.

The germline V gene has CDR1 LGHDT and CDR2 YNNKEL (reference sequence). Trimming at V came to 1 base and at J to 3 bases, leaving 3 bases not matched to a gene. CDR3 length equals 17 residues. Assay used: immunoSEQ multiplex PCR; TCRdb lists only in-frame clones, some missing. The data contain over 70,000 clones, around 90% of them singletons. This sequence joins TRBV3-1 (or the pseudogene TRBV3-2) and TRBJ2-3, with TRBD2 identical over 14 bases. This TCR was sampled from a man older than 75 with acute or convalescent COVID-19. The sequenced sample was peripheral blood. For the CDR3, the DNA is TGTGCCAGCAGCCAAGGACTAGCGGGGGGGAAGACAGATACGCAGTATTTT. This encodes CASSQGLAGGKTDTQYF.